Listed here is a single T cell receptor (beta chain). The entry originates in a study of blood T cell repertoires in COVID-19. The CDR3 has 16 amino acids. V shed 0 bases, J shed 3 bases, and the junction held 6 bases outside the gene matches. CDR1 LGHNA and CDR2 YNFKEQ come from the germline V gene. Assay: immunoSEQ multiplex PCR; the TCRdb copy retains only in-frame clones and omits some. The sample lists 300,000 to 350,000 clones; roughly nine tenths were seen once. The rearrangement links TRBV4-2 to TRBJ1-2; 8 nucleotides align to TRBD1. The sample comprised peripheral blood. This TCR derives from a woman aged 60-75 years with COVID-19, enrolled during active disease. This CDR3 reads CASSQDRNRGDYGYTF. CDR3 sequence (DNA): TGTGCCAGCAGCCAAGACCGAAACAGGGGGGACTATGGCTACACCTTC.